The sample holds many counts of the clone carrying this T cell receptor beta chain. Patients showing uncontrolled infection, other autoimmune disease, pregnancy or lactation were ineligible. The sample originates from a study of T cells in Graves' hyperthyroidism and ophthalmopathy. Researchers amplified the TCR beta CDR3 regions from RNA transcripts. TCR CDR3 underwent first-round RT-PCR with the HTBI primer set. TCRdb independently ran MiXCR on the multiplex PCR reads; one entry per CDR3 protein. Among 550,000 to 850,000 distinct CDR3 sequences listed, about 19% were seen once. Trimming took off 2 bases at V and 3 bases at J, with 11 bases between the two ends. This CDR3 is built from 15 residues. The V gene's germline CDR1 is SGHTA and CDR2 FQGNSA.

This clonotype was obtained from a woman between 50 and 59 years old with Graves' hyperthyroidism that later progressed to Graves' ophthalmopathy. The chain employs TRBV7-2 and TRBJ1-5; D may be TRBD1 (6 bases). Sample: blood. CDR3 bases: TGTGCCAGCAGCTTATCCTGGGACAACAATCAGCCCCAGCATTTT. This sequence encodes CASSLSWDNNQPQHF. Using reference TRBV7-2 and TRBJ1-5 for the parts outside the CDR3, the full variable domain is GAGVSQSPSNKVTEKGKDVELRCDPISGHTALYWYRQSLGQGLEFLIYFQGNSAPDKSGLPSDRFSAERTGGSVSTLTIQRTQQEDSAVYLCASSLSWDNNQPQHFGDGTRLSIL.